A single T cell receptor (beta chain) is shown here with its context. This clonotype has a count of ten or more. The antigen it binds to is not known. Per-base quality was not reported, and no clone a single base away is much larger than it. The TCR beta CDR3 regions were amplified from the RNA transcripts. The first round of RT-PCR for the TCR CDR3 was performed with the HTBI primer set and the Qiagen OneStep RT-PCR kit. The libraries were constructed in a second round of multiplex PCR and then size-selected and purified. Libraries were sequenced paired-end with 100 bp reads on an Illumina HiSeq2000. The published analysis was carried out like this. SOAPnuke was used to process the raw data, throwing out any read that contained adapters or uncalled bases, had a mean Phred below 15, or lacked an exact constant-primer or identifier match. COPE v1.2.5 was used to merge the high-quality paired reads, and each unique nucleotide sequence was defined as a clonotype. Clonotypes were aligned to IMGT TRBV, TRBD and TRBJ reference segments using MiTCR v1.1. The analysis was restricted to V-J combinations with a frequency above 0.0001, which together covered roughly 99% of the repertoires. The TCS score was defined as the ratio of F50 (clonal expansion) to E x V (chaos), calculated using BLOSUM62-based TCRdist between CDR3 peptides within each V-J. Welch's t-statistics and random forest reduced fewer than 550 V-J features to 13, which were used in a naive Bayes classifier (R e1071). TCRdb cleaned the public reads at Q25 with fastp, built clones with MiXCR and kept in-frame beta chains. Rows are unified per CDR3 protein, each entry keeping the most common DNA and genes. The V and J calls and clone size come from TCRdb's table, not from the authors' own analysis. The sample records around 200,000 distinct CDR3 sequences, approximately 20% of which are singletons. The top ten constitute around two fifths of the sample.

This sample was taken from a study of T cells in Graves' hyperthyroidism and ophthalmopathy (dated 2019 in TCRdb). About the full investigation: Peripheral blood was collected at initial diagnosis, before any treatment. To identify TCR V-J signatures that set the groups apart, the researchers used a discovery cohort of 100 patients, made up of approximately 43 with Graves' ophthalmopathy and about 60 with stable Graves' hyperthyroidism. Prospective prediction of ophthalmopathy was tested in an independent validation cohort consisting of under 20 hyperthyroidism patients and approximately 16 patients who later progressed to ophthalmopathy. For training and testing, the 100 or so patients in the discovery cohort were randomly divided in a 7:3 ratio. In more than 5 Graves' hyperthyroidism patients, the study also compared T-cell repertoires from thyroid tissue with T-cell repertoires from blood. After blood sampling, hyperthyroidism patients were treated with methimazole at a starting dose of 30 mg daily, and ophthalmopathy patients were treated with high-dose intravenous methylprednisolone. The paper describes TCR Vbeta CDR3 sequencing of 135 peripheral blood samples, made up of 43 ophthalmopathy patients, some 80 hyperthyroidism patients and roughly 17 progressor patients.

CDR1 SNHLY and CDR2 FYNNEI were looked up in the germline V gene. V gives up 6 bases and J gives up 7 bases, and the segment between their germline ends measures 14 bases. Measured from the cysteine to the phenylalanine, the CDR3 is 13 residues long. Only the CDR3 DNA is retained, 39 bases long and in frame from the first base. Beyond this particular receptor, the publication reports: During validation, the model predicted progression to ophthalmopathy a median of about 5.9 months ahead of onset, with just under 71% sensitivity and 72.22% specificity. In cross-validation, a model built on a 13 V-J signature told ophthalmopathy apart from stable hyperthyroidism with 87.88% sensitivity and about 81% specificity, and in testing the same model reached 80%/75%. No statistical method was used to set the sample size in advance, and investigators knew the group allocation. Most expanded thyroid clonotypes (frequency above 0.001) were also detected in blood, a finding suggesting that blood repertoires may reflect thyroid immune responses.

A patient counted as having stable Graves' hyperthyroidism if no progression to ophthalmopathy occurred over 18 months of follow-up. Hyperthyroidism patients were aged 18 to 65 years and newly diagnosed, with disease duration of less than 2 months. Patients with uncontrolled infections, other autoimmune diseases, pregnancy or lactation were excluded. Diagnoses were based on clinical symptoms, serum thyroxine and TRAb, thyroid ultrasound and orbital computed tomography. PBMCs were separated from roughly 10 ml of fresh peripheral blood using Ficoll-Paque density gradient centrifugation. Total RNA was extracted with Trizol reagent, and quality was checked on an Agilent 2100 Bioanalyzer.

The receptor was derived from a man between 35 and 55 years old with Graves' hyperthyroidism. Sequenced: blood. The V and J segments used are TRBV2 and TRBJ2-3, with an unclear D gene assignment. The DNA sequence is given as TGTGCCAGCAGAATTGGCCTGACAAATACGCAGTATTTT. The encoded protein is CASRIGLTNTQYF.